Following are 25 T cell receptor beta chains from one sample sequenced in a study of early T cells in non-severe SARS-CoV-2 infection. Via MiXCR, TCRdb re-called the 5' RACE reads, giving one row per CDR3 protein. The profile shows tens of thousands of distinct CDR3 sequences, about 11% of them singletons. The source was whole blood, collected at baseline. Every receptor here comes from an adult who was a healthcare worker with PCR-confirmed SARS-CoV-2 infection or an uninfected control (not recorded which).

In this sample, this clonotype turned up a few times. The V call is TRBV10-1, the J call TRBJ2-7; D is uncertain. Looked up from germline, CDR1 is WNHNN and CDR2 is SYGVQD (reference sequence). The CDR3 has 14 residues. Trimming took off 0 bases at V and 7 bases at J, with 13 bases between the two ends. CDR3 protein: CASSESGAAREQYF. The CDR3 DNA follows: TGCGCCAGCAGTGAGTCGGGCGCCGCGAGGGAGCAGTACTTC.

This clonotype showed up many times. The chain uses TRBV7-2 and TRBJ2-3, with 8 bases matching TRBD2. This CDR3 region has 16 residues. Losses at the gene ends were 3 bases for V and 1 base for J; bases not matched to a gene: 6. CDR1 and CDR2 (germline): SGHTA, FQGNSA. The CDR3 spells CASSLIAGRGTDTQYF. CDR3 DNA: TGTGCCAGCAGCTTGATAGCGGGGAGGGGCACAGATACGCAGTATTTT.

This clonotype is labeled medium-sized (0.01 to 0.1%). The chain recombines TRBV4-2 with TRBJ2-3; 7 bases align to TRBD1. With V trimmed by 4 bases and J by 1 base, 8 bases remained unmatched. This CDR3 contains 16 residues. Germline CDR1 is LGHNA and CDR2 is YNFKEQ. The CDR3 here is CASSPERDRGTDTQYF. For the CDR3, the DNA is TGTGCCAGCAGCCCCGAGAGAGACAGGGGCACAGATACGCAGTATTTT.

This clonotype has at least ten counts. The V gene is TRBV20-1, the J gene TRBJ2-5; 10 positions match TRBD1. The J segment lost 5 bases and the V segment lost 5 bases, leaving 17 bases of the junction unmatched. Germline V lookup: CDR1 DFQATT, CDR2 SNEGSKA (reference sequence). This CDR3 spans 17 amino acids. The CDR3 bases are TGCAGTGCTGCCCAATTCCCCCTCGGACAGGGGGGGGAGACCCAGTACTTC. It specifies CSAAQFPLGQGGETQYF.

There are many counts of this clonotype. This sequence joins TRBV11-2 and TRBJ2-7; weak D call: TRBD2 (5 bases). Looked up from germline, CDR1 is SGHAT and CDR2 is FQNNGV. Trimming stripped 0 bases from V and 7 bases from J, with 16 bases between. The CDR3 consists of 15 residues. In DNA, the CDR3 is TGTGCCAGCAGCTTAGACCCACGGAGTTCGGGGGAGCAGTACTTC. It is translated as CASSLDPRSSGEQYF. The complete variable domain, with remaining parts taken from reference TRBV11-2 and TRBJ2-7, reads EAGVAQSPRYKIIEKRQSVAFWCNPISGHATLYWYQQILGQGPKLLIQFQNNGVVDDSQLPKDRFSAERLKGVDSTLKIQPAKLEDSAVYLCASSLDPRSSGEQYFGPGTRLTVT.

This clonotype appeared a few times. This chain joins TRBV12-3 or TRBV12-4 and TRBJ2-7, with 7 bases aligning to TRBD1. Trimming cost V 5 bases and J 0 bases; bases outside gene matches: 16. This CDR3 spans 18 amino acids. The CDR3 loop reads CASSASGTASFFSYEQYF. DNA for the CDR3: TGTGCCAGCAGTGCCTCCGGGACAGCATCTTTCTTCTCCTACGAGCAGTACTTC.

In its sample, this clonotype was seen a few times. The rearrangement uses TRBV12-3 or TRBV12-4 and TRBJ1-2; D may be TRBD1 (5 bases). Trimming removed 6 bases from V and 6 bases from J, with 11 bases in between. The CDR3 extends over 12 amino acids. CDR3 coding DNA: TGTGCCAGCAGAATGGGGCCTAATGGCTACACCTTC. Translating it yields CASRMGPNGYTF.

This clonotype was found a few times. The J gene is TRBJ2-3, the V gene TRBV6-5; no firm D call. With 2 bases removed from V and 9 bases from J, the gap between germline ends came to 9 bases. The CDR3 is made up of 12 amino acids. Germline CDR1 is MNHEY and CDR2 is SVGAGI. The CDR3 protein is CASSYRAGTQYF. Here the CDR3 DNA reads TGTGCCAGCAGTTACAGGGCCGGAACGCAGTATTTT.

There are many counts of this clonotype. The chain employs TRBV6-6 and TRBJ2-3; 9 bases are shared with TRBD1. The CDR3 has 17 amino acids. Germline V lookup: CDR1 MNHNY, CDR2 SVGAGI (reference sequence). V lost 5 bases, J lost 1 base, and 10 bases stayed unmatched. The CDR3 region has the DNA TGTGCCAGCAGTCCTCGGACAGGGGTAGACGGCACAGATACGCAGTATTTT. Protein: CASSPRTGVDGTDTQYF.

This clonotype came up many times. The chain couples TRBV7-9 to TRBJ1-1, with D perhaps TRBD1 (5 bases). The germline CDR1 and CDR2 sequences are SEHNR and FQNEAQ (reference sequence). CDR3 size: 11 residues. With 7 bases removed from V and 6 bases from J, the gap between germline ends came to 9 bases. CDR3 sequence: CASNWGAEAFF. The DNA of the CDR3 is TGTGCCAGCAATTGGGGGGCTGAAGCTTTCTTT.

This clonotype was recorded at least ten times. J is TRBJ1-5 and V is TRBV7-8, with D possibly being TRBD1 (5 bases). Per germline, CDR1 SGHVS and CDR2 FQNEAQ. V was cut by 5 bases and J by 7 bases, with 21 bases left in between. The CDR3 is 16 amino acids. In nucleotides, the CDR3 is TGTGCCAGCAGCATCGGACGCCAGGGTCCTGGACAGCCCCAGCATTTT. This encodes CASSIGRQGPGQPQHF.

This clonotype was detected ten times or more. CDR3 nucleotide sequence: TGTGCCAGCAGTCACAGCTCTGGGGCCAACGTCCTGACTTTC. Protein: CASSHSSGANVLTF. This rearrangement joins TRBV27 to TRBJ2-6; D call uncertain. Per the germline V gene, CDR1 is MNHEY and CDR2 is SMNVEV (reference sequence). Trimming removed 5 bases at V and 0 bases at J, with 5 bases between. This CDR3 has 14 residues.

A few counts support this clonotype. CDR3 bases: TGTGCCAGCTCACCACCGGGACAGAGCACAGATACGCAGTATTTT. It yields the protein CASSPPGQSTDTQYF. This chain joins TRBV18 and TRBJ2-3, with TRBD1 matching 7 bases. Germline V gene data show CDR1 as KGHSH and CDR2 as LQKENI. The CDR3 sequence is 15 residues long. Trimming at V came to 0 bases and at J to 0 bases, leaving 0 bases not matched to a gene. Together with reference TRBV18 and TRBJ2-3, the CDR3 gives the full variable domain: NAGVMQNPRHLVRRRGQEARLRCSPMKGHSHVYWYRQLPEEGLKFMVYLQKENIIDESGMPKERFSAEFPKEGPSILRIQQVVRGDSAAYFCASSPPGQSTDTQYFGPGTRLTVL.

This chain links TRBV5-6 with TRBJ1-1; possible D gene TRBD1, 5 bases. Germline values: CDR1 SGHDT, CDR2 YYEEEE. V shed 4 bases and J shed 0 bases, with 19 bases lying between them. There are 17 residues in the CDR3. CDR3 in DNA: TGTGCCAGCAGCCCGACCGGGACGGGGAGGGTGAACACTGAAGCTTTCTTT. Its translation is CASSPTGTGRVNTEAFF.

This clonotype was seen a few times. The chain carries TRBV20-1 and TRBJ2-5; D not certain. Germline CDR1 is DFQATT and CDR2 is SNEGSKA (reference sequence). CDR3 length: 13 amino acids. The germline V and J ends were trimmed by 5 bases and 1 base, with 11 bases remaining between them. The CDR3 here is CSAPDPSQETQYF. The CDR3 DNA follows: TGCAGTGCTCCAGACCCGAGCCAAGAGACCCAGTACTTC.

This clonotype showed up just a few times. The V gene is TRBV30, the J gene TRBJ2-3, with 9 bases lining up with TRBD2. The CDR3 totals 14 residues. The trim removed 4 bases at V and 0 bases at J, leaving 2 bases unmatched. Germline CDR1 and CDR2: GTSNPN and SVGIG (reference sequence). The CDR3, as DNA: TGTGCCTGGACTAGCGGGGTTAGCACAGATACGCAGTATTTT. Translation gives CAWTSGVSTDTQYF.

The chain links TRBV4-1 to TRBJ1-2; tentative D call: TRBD1 (5 bases). This CDR3 has 17 residues. The germline V and J ends were trimmed by 2 bases and 4 bases, with 20 bases remaining between them. Germline V gene data show CDR1 as MGHRA and CDR2 as YSYEKL. As DNA, the CDR3 is TGCGCCAGCAGCCAACGGTTCCAGTCCGGGGACGGCTATGGCTACACCTTC. It codes for CASSQRFQSGDGYGYTF.

Relative to its sample, this clonotype is medium-sized. This sequence joins TRBV12-3 or TRBV12-4 and TRBJ2-1; D may be TRBD1 (7 bases). V dropped 6 bases and J dropped 8 bases, with 17 bases sitting between them. The CDR3 runs 14 residues. CDR3 residues: CASRIGQEGDEQFF. CDR3 nucleotide sequence: TGTGCCAGCAGGATCGGACAGGAGGGGGATGAGCAGTTCTTC.

The rearrangement links TRBV18 to TRBJ2-7; TRBD2 aligns across 8 bases. This CDR3 comprises 14 residues. Germline CDR1 and CDR2: KGHSH and LQKENI. With 2 bases clipped from V and 7 bases from J, the junction kept 7 bases outside the gene matches. CDR3 DNA: TGTGCCAGCTCACCAAGCGGGGGCCATGGTGAGCAGTACTTC. This encodes CASSPSGGHGEQYF.

This clonotype has at least ten counts. As DNA, the CDR3 is TGTGCCAGCAGCGTTAACAAAGGGGACGGGCAGTTCTTC. This gives the protein CASSVNKGDGQFF. This chain links TRBV7-9 with TRBJ2-1; D is tentatively TRBD1 or TRBD2 (5 bases each). V lost 5 bases to trimming and J lost 12 bases, with 17 bases between them. Germline V gene sequence: CDR1 SEHNR, CDR2 FQNEAQ (reference sequence). The CDR3 runs 13 residues.

The gene calls are TRBV3-1 and TRBJ1-2; D unresolved. Germline lookup yields CDR1 LGHDT and CDR2 YNNKEL (reference sequence). CDR3 length equals 15 residues. With 4 bases removed from V and 4 bases from J, the gap between germline ends came to 16 bases. This CDR3 is CASSRGSGSLYGYTF. CDR3 bases: TGTGCCAGCAGCCGAGGGTCCGGCAGCCTCTATGGCTACACCTTC. Combining the CDR3 with reference TRBV3-1 and TRBJ1-2 gives the whole variable domain DTAVSQTPKYLVTQMGNDKSIKCEQNLGHDTMYWYKQDSKKFLKIMFSYNNKELIINETVPNRFSPKSPDKAHLNLHINSLELGDSAVYFCASSRGSGSLYGYTFGSGTRLTVV.

This clonotype turned up a few times. This chain links TRBV12-3 or TRBV12-4 with TRBJ1-6, with 7 nucleotides matching TRBD1. V shed 5 bases and J 3 bases; nucleotides not matched to a gene: 7. There are 16 residues in the CDR3. As DNA, the CDR3 is TGTGCCAGCAGTCCCGGGACAGCTTTCTATAATTCACCCCTCCACTTT. Its translation: CASSPGTAFYNSPLHF.

This clonotype was observed once. The chain combines TRBV12-3 or TRBV12-4 with TRBJ2-1; D gene uncertain. The CDR3 spans 12 residues. The V end was cut by 6 bases, the J end by 6 bases, with 9 bases between. In DNA, the CDR3 is TGTGCCAGCAGCCCAGATATCAATGAGCAGTTCTTC. Amino acids: CASSPDINEQFF.

In this sample, this clonotype turned up a few times. The genes are TRBV3-1 and TRBJ1-6, with D uncertain. CDR1 is LGHDT and CDR2 is YNNKEL in the germline V gene (reference sequence). V lost 0 bases, J lost 6 bases, and 12 bases lay in between. CDR3 length equals 16 residues. DNA of the CDR3: TGTGCCAGCAGCCAAGATCAGGCGGGAAGTAATTCACCCCTCCACTTT. Its protein is CASSQDQAGSNSPLHF.

CDR3 loop: CASSSGTDTQYF. CDR3 coding DNA: TGTGCCAGCAGTTCAGGAACAGATACGCAGTATTTT. The J gene is TRBJ2-3, the V gene TRBV2, with D uncertain. The germline gives CDR1 SNHLY, CDR2 FYNNEI. This CDR3 is 12 amino acids long. The V end was cut by 5 bases, the J end by 3 bases, with 6 bases between.